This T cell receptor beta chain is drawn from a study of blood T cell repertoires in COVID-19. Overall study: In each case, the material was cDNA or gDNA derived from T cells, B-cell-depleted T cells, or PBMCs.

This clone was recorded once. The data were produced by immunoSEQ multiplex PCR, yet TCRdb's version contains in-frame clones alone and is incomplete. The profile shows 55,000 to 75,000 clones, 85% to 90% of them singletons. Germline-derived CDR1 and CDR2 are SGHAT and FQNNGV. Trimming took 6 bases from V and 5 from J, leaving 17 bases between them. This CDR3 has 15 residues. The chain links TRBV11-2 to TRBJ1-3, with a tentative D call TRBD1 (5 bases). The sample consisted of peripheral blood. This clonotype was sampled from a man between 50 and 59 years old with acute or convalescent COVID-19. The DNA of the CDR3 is TGTGCCAGCAGAGATACATCAGGGCCAAGAAACACCATATATTTT. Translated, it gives CASRDTSGPRNTIYF.